Shown below are 32 T cell receptor beta chains from a single sample sequenced in a study of early T cells in non-severe SARS-CoV-2 infection. TCRdb re-called the 5' RACE reads with MiXCR, one entry per CDR3 protein. This table has just over 70,000 distinct CDR3 sequences, around 13% appearing once. The sequenced sample was whole blood. The source of these receptors is an adult who was a healthcare worker with PCR-confirmed SARS-CoV-2 infection or an uninfected control (not recorded which).

This clonotype has at least ten counts. Germline is not matched at one junction end, which may reflect a read error. The rearrangement uses TRBV30 and TRBJ1-2, with D perhaps matching TRBD1 (5 bases). The length of the CDR3 is 13 residues. Germline V gene data show CDR1 as GTSNPN and CDR2 as SVGIG (reference sequence). The CDR3 spells CAYTGHGFYRYTF. CDR3 nucleotides: TGTGCCTATACGGGGCACGGCTTCTATCGCTACACCTTC.

With regard to this clonotype: This may stem from a read error, because a much larger clone lies one nucleotide away. J is TRBJ1-4 and V is TRBV7-2; 7 bases are shared with TRBD1. This CDR3 is 15 amino acids long. Germline values: CDR1 SGHTA, CDR2 FQGNSA. CDR3 sequence (DNA): TGTGTCAGCAGCTTGGTCTCAGGGGGTAATGAAAAACTGTTTTTT. Protein product: CVSSLVSGGNEKLFF.

The chain uses TRBV5-1 and TRBJ1-1, with 11 positions matching TRBD1. With 3 bases clipped from V and 0 bases from J, the junction kept 4 bases outside the gene matches. The CDR3 is 16 amino acids. Germline CDR1 reads SGHRS; CDR2 reads YFSETQ. CDR3 DNA: TGCGCCAGCAGCTCCGGGACAGGGGGTGTGAACACTGAAGCTTTCTTT. Residues: CASSSGTGGVNTEAFF.

Many counts were recorded for this clonotype. V gene TRBV9 combines with J gene TRBJ1-2, with D hard to call. This CDR3 is built from 12 residues. Germline V gives CDR1 SGDLS, CDR2 YYNGEE. V lost 0 bases and J lost 4, with 4 bases in between. The CDR3 DNA reads TGTGCCAGCAGCGTAGGAAGCTATGGCTACACCTTC. Amino acid sequence: CASSVGSYGYTF.

This clonotype was detected ten times or more. The CDR3 DNA sequence: TGCAGTGCTCGCTCGGGACTAGCGAAGAGCACAGATACGCAGTATTTT. Protein sequence: CSARSGLAKSTDTQYF. This chain uses TRBV20-1 with TRBJ2-3, with 10 bases lining up with TRBD2. J gave up 0 bases and V 5 bases, and 8 bases lay outside the gene matches. This CDR3 comprises 16 residues. Germline V CDR1 and CDR2: DFQATT, SNEGSKA (reference sequence).

The table lists this clonotype with many counts. This chain connects TRBV7-2 to TRBJ2-1; D uncertain. Germline CDR1 and CDR2: SGHTA and FQGNSA. Trimming cost V 5 bases and J 0 bases, with 11 bases left between them. CDR3 size: 15 residues. CDR3 in amino acids: CASSRQMSSYNEQFF. The CDR3 DNA reads TGTGCCAGCAGCCGTCAAATGAGCTCCTACAATGAGCAGTTCTTC.

This clonotype was seen at least ten times. The J gene is TRBJ2-5, the V gene TRBV6-5; D unresolved. The CDR3 length is 14 residues. Germline CDR1 is MNHEY and CDR2 is SVGAGI. Trimming pared 5 bases from V and 0 bases from J, leaving 10 bases between. The chain's CDR3 is CASSQGRHQETQYF. CDR3 in DNA: TGTGCCAGCAGTCAAGGACGTCACCAAGAGACCCAGTACTTC.

This clonotype was seen a few times. The rearrangement uses TRBV28 and TRBJ2-6, with no clear D. Germline loops: CDR1 MDHEN, CDR2 SYDVKM. This CDR3 comprises 14 residues. V shed 6 bases and J shed 0 bases, with 6 bases lying between them. CDR3 in amino acids: CASRRDSGANVLTF. CDR3 sequence (DNA): TGTGCCAGCAGGAGAGACTCTGGGGCCAACGTCCTGACTTTC. Variable domain in full (rest from reference TRBV28 and TRBJ2-6): DVKVTQSSRYLVKRTGEKVFLECVQDMDHENMFWYRQDPGLGLRLIYFSYDVKMKEKGDIPEGYSVSREKKERFSLILESASTNQTSMYLCASRRDSGANVLTFGAGSRLTVL.

Regarding this clonotype: The junction shows a germline mismatch at one end, possibly a read error. This sequence joins TRBV19 and TRBJ2-1, with TRBD2 identical over 13 bases. This CDR3 is 16 amino acids long. The germline gives CDR1 LNHDA, CDR2 SQIVND (reference sequence). The CDR3 DNA sequence: TGTGCCAGTAGGGTGACTAGCGGGAGGCCCTACGATGAGCAGTTCTTC. Protein: CASRVTSGRPYDEQFF.

This clonotype was observed at least ten times. The chain couples TRBV14 to TRBJ2-5; 8 bases map to TRBD2. The CDR3 covers 13 residues. Germline assignment: CDR1 SGHDN and CDR2 FVKESK. V lost 6 bases to trimming and J lost 4 bases; unmatched junction nucleotides: 4. The CDR3 reads CASRFSGRETQYF. The DNA of the CDR3 is TGTGCCAGCAGATTCAGCGGGAGAGAGACCCAGTACTTC.

This clonotype was counted ten times or more. V usage is TRBV11-2 and J usage is TRBJ2-4; D unclear. The germline CDR1 and CDR2 sequences are SGHAT and FQNNGV. Trimming removed 1 base from V and 7 bases from J, with 14 bases in between. The CDR3 is 15 residues long. CDR3 DNA sequence: TGTGCCAGCAGCTTAGGGAGTAGGGCATCTAACATTCAGTACTTC. It is translated as CASSLGSRASNIQYF.

The rearrangement uses TRBV28 and TRBJ2-1; either TRBD1 or TRBD2 may supply D (5 bases each). This CDR3 contains 11 residues. Trimming took off 9 bases at V and 7 bases at J, with 10 bases between the two ends. In germline, CDR1 is MDHEN, CDR2 SYDVKM. The CDR3 DNA reads as TGTGCCAGTGGGGACGCAAATGAGCAGTTCTTC. It yields the protein CASGDANEQFF.

The sample holds many counts of this clonotype. V gene TRBV28 combines with J gene TRBJ2-7; D possibly corresponds to TRBD1 (6 bases). V was cut by 2 bases and J by 1 base, with 18 bases left in between. Germline V gene data show CDR1 as MDHEN and CDR2 as SYDVKM. This CDR3 has 17 amino acids. This CDR3 is CASSLVFTGTLSYEQYF. CDR3 in DNA: TGTGCCAGCAGTTTAGTCTTTACCGGGACACTTTCCTACGAGCAGTACTTC. Full variable domain (outside the CDR3, taken from reference TRBV28 and TRBJ2-7): DVKVTQSSRYLVKRTGEKVFLECVQDMDHENMFWYRQDPGLGLRLIYFSYDVKMKEKGDIPEGYSVSREKKERFSLILESASTNQTSMYLCASSLVFTGTLSYEQYFGPGTRLTVT.

The V call is TRBV29-1, the J call TRBJ1-1; D is undetermined. Trimming took off 7 bases at V and 1 base at J, with 10 bases between the two ends. There are 12 residues in the CDR3. Germline V lookup: CDR1 SQVTM, CDR2 ANQGSEA. This CDR3 is CSASVRNTEAFF. The CDR3 region has the DNA TGCAGCGCCAGCGTCAGGAACACTGAAGCTTTCTTT.

This clonotype showed up many times. V gene TRBV30 combines with J gene TRBJ2-3; maybe TRBD2 (6 bases). CDR1 GTSNPN and CDR2 SVGIG come from the germline V gene (reference sequence). The CDR3 covers 14 residues. V was trimmed by 3 bases and J by 3 bases, leaving 13 bases between them. CDR3 region: CAWSRGTLTDTQYF. The CDR3 region has the DNA TGTGCCTGGAGCCGGGGGACGCTAACAGATACGCAGTATTTT.

This clonotype was observed many times. The chain is built from TRBV2 and TRBJ2-3; D is unresolved. The germline V gene has CDR1 SNHLY and CDR2 FYNNEI. This CDR3 is 13 amino acids long. The V gene lost 1 base and the J gene lost 0 bases, with 2 bases spanning the gap. CDR3: CASSEGSTDTQYF. CDR3 sequence (DNA): TGTGCCAGCAGTGAAGGGAGCACAGATACGCAGTATTTT.

In this sample, this clonotype turned up many times. The rearrangement links TRBV30 to TRBJ2-5; 7 bases are a match to TRBD2. Trimming at V came to 2 bases and at J to 6 bases, leaving 9 bases not matched to a gene. Germline CDR1 is GTSNPN and CDR2 is SVGIG (reference sequence). The CDR3 has 14 residues. CDR3 sequence: CAWSYGGRGQTQYF. As DNA, the CDR3 is TGTGCCTGGAGTTACGGAGGGAGGGGTCAGACCCAGTACTTC.

At least ten counts were recorded for this clonotype. The chain employs TRBV3-1 and TRBJ2-2, with 10 bases aligning to TRBD1. The germline V gene has CDR1 LGHDT and CDR2 YNNKEL (reference sequence). V trimming: 2 bases; J trimming: 7 bases; junction bases outside the gene matches: 7. There are 16 residues in the CDR3. The CDR3 reads CASSQSPGQGIGELFF. DNA for the CDR3: TGTGCCAGCAGCCAAAGTCCGGGACAGGGGATCGGGGAGCTGTTTTTT.

This clonotype was found many times. The J gene is TRBJ2-2, the V gene TRBV13, with D hard to call. The length of the CDR3 is 19 residues. The germline V gene has CDR1 PRHDT and CDR2 FYEKMQ (reference sequence). V lost 2 bases and J 3 bases, leaving 22 bases between the germline ends. CDR3 in DNA: TGTGCCAGCAGCTTAAGGGTGTTTATTCAAGCGATCGACACCGGGGAGCTGTTTTTT. This encodes CASSLRVFIQAIDTGELFF.

This clonotype was detected only a few times. The rearrangement joins TRBV19 to TRBJ2-6; D is uncertain. The CDR3 spans 14 residues. Per the germline V gene, CDR1 is LNHDA and CDR2 is SQIVND (reference sequence). V was trimmed by 3 bases and J by 2 bases, leaving 5 bases between them. Here the CDR3 reads CASSIRTGANVLTF. CDR3 coding DNA: TGTGCCAGTAGTATCCGGACTGGGGCCAACGTCCTGACTTTC.

This clonotype has at least ten counts. The chain combines TRBV27 with TRBJ2-1; 11 bases map to TRBD2. V trimming: 0 bases; J trimming: 5 bases; junction bases outside the gene matches: 3. The CDR3 runs to 16 residues. Germline V lookup: CDR1 MNHEY, CDR2 SMNVEV (reference sequence). As DNA, the CDR3 is TGTGCCAGCAGTTTATCGCTGGGACTAGCGGACAATGAGCAGTTCTTC. Translated: CASSLSLGLADNEQFF.

This clonotype was observed many times. V gene TRBV3-1 combines with J gene TRBJ1-1; D unresolved. V was pared by 0 bases and J by 5 bases, with 7 bases between. The CDR3 sequence is 13 residues long. The V gene's germline CDR1 is LGHDT and CDR2 YNNKEL (reference sequence). The CDR3 DNA sequence: TGTGCCAGCAGCCAAGATTCTGGGACTGAAGCTTTCTTT. This codes for CASSQDSGTEAFF.

This clonotype was found many times. The CDR3 region has the DNA TGTGCCAGTAGTCGCCGGGACTTTGAGCAGTTCTTC. Protein: CASSRRDFEQFF. The gene calls are TRBV19 and TRBJ2-1, with D tentatively TRBD2 (6 bases). Trimming removed 5 bases at V and 9 bases at J, with 11 bases between. This CDR3 has 12 residues. Germline V lookup: CDR1 LNHDA, CDR2 SQIVND (reference sequence).

In this sample, this clonotype turned up many times. The J gene is TRBJ2-7, the V gene TRBV19; possibly TRBD1 or TRBD2 for D (5 bases each). The CDR3 is made up of 14 amino acids. The germline gives CDR1 LNHDA, CDR2 SQIVND (reference sequence). V lost 7 bases and J lost 0, with 13 bases in between. CDR3 sequence (DNA): TGTGCCAGTAACACGGGACGGAACTCCTACGAGCAGTACTTC. Translating gives CASNTGRNSYEQYF.

This clonotype occurred many times. This chain connects TRBV2 to TRBJ2-5; either TRBD1 or TRBD2 may supply D (6 bases each). Germline lookup yields CDR1 SNHLY and CDR2 FYNNEI. The CDR3 loop spans 13 amino acids. Trimming shortened V by 7 bases and J by 5 bases, and 14 bases separated the two germline ends. The CDR3 sequence: CASMRGEWETQYF. The CDR3 DNA sequence: TGTGCCAGCATGAGGGGGGAGTGGGAGACCCAGTACTTC.

This clonotype was counted ten times or more. The rearrangement joins TRBV29-1 to TRBJ2-6, with TRBD1 as a possible D gene (6 bases). The CDR3 length is 14 residues. The germline CDR1 and CDR2 sequences are SQVTM and ANQGSEA. V was shortened by 5 bases and J by 4 bases, with 12 bases between the two germline ends. CDR3 loop: CSVQTGTGANVLTF. As DNA, the CDR3 is TGCAGCGTTCAGACAGGAACGGGGGCCAACGTCCTGACTTTC.

As regards this clonotype: A much larger clonotype is one base distant, so this may be a read error. The chain couples TRBV20-1 to TRBJ1-6, with D unclear. CDR3 size: 14 residues. Looked up from germline, CDR1 is DFQATT and CDR2 is SNEGSKA (reference sequence). CDR3 sequence (DNA): TGCTCGGTTGACGGGAGCTCCTATAATTCACCCCTCCACTTT. Translation gives CSVDGSSYNSPLHF.

This clonotype was detected ten times or more. The V and J genes are TRBV12-5 and TRBJ2-1; TRBD2 is a possible D gene (6 bases). CDR1 and CDR2 (germline): LGHNT, FRNRAP. V dropped 7 bases and J dropped 4 bases, with 17 bases sitting between them. The CDR3 has 15 residues. CDR3 coding DNA: TGTGCTAGTGCCCCTTCGGCAGGGAGGTACAATGAGCAGTTCTTC. Its translation is CASAPSAGRYNEQFF.

In this sample, this clonotype turned up a few times. The chain employs TRBV7-2 and TRBJ2-4; D is unclear. The CDR3 is 16 amino acids. Germline V CDR1 and CDR2: SGHTA, FQGNSA. Trimming stripped 4 bases from V and 0 bases from J, with 13 bases between. This CDR3 is CASSSGPILAKNIQYF. CDR3 coding DNA: TGTGCCAGCAGCTCCGGGCCGATCCTAGCCAAAAACATTCAGTACTTC.

This clonotype appeared many times. The chain employs TRBV27 and TRBJ2-1; 13 bases map to TRBD2. Trimming at V came to 0 bases and at J to 10 bases, leaving 6 bases not matched to a gene. CDR1 and CDR2 (germline): MNHEY, SMNVEV (reference sequence). CDR3 length: 16 residues. CDR3 bases: TGTGCCAGCAGTTTATCACTAGCGGGGGGGGTCGCGGAGCAGTTCTTC. It specifies CASSLSLAGGVAEQFF.

The genes are TRBV9 and TRBJ2-2; a possible D gene is TRBD2 (5 bases). The germline V gene has CDR1 SGDLS and CDR2 YYNGEE. Trimming left V 3 bases short and J 6 bases short, with 18 bases between. This CDR3 contains 16 residues. The CDR3 nucleotides read TGTGCCAGCAGCGGTCAAGCGGAACACGAAGCCGGGGAGCTGTTTTTT. It specifies CASSGQAEHEAGELFF.

This clonotype has ten or more counts. This CDR3 is CASSLGPQDTEAFF. The CDR3 nucleotides are TGTGCCAGCAGCTTAGGGCCCCAGGACACTGAAGCTTTCTTT. The J gene is TRBJ1-1, the V gene TRBV7-2, with D unresolved. V lost 1 base and J 3 bases, leaving 9 bases between the germline ends. CDR3 length: 14 amino acids. Germline loops: CDR1 SGHTA, CDR2 FQGNSA.